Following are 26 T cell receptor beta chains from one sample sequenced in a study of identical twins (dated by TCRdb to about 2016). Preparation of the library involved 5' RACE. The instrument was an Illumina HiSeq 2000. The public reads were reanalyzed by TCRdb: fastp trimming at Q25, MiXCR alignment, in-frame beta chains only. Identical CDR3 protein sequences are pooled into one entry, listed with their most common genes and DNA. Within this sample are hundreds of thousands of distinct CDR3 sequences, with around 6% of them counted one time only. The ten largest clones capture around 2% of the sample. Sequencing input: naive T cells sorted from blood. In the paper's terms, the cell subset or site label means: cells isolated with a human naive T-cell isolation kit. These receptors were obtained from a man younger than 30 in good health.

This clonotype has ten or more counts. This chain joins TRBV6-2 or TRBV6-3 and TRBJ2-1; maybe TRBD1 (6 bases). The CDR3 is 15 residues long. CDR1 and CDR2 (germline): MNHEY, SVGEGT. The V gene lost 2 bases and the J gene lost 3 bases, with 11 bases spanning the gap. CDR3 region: CASSYGTQNYNEQFF. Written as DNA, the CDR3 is TGTGCCAGCAGTTACGGGACACAGAACTACAATGAGCAGTTCTTC.

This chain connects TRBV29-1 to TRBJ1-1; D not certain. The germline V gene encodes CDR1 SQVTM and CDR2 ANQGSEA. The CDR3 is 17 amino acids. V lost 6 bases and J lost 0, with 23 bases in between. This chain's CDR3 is CSVLPFRQTHMNTEAFF. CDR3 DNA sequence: TGCAGCGTGCTCCCGTTCCGGCAGACTCACATGAACACTGAAGCTTTCTTT.

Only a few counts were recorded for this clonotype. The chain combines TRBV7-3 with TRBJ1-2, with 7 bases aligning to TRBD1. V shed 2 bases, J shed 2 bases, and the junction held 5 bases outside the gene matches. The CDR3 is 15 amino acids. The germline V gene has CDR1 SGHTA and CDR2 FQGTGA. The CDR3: CASSLAPGQNYGYTF. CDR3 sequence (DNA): TGTGCCAGCAGCTTAGCACCGGGACAGAACTATGGCTACACCTTC.

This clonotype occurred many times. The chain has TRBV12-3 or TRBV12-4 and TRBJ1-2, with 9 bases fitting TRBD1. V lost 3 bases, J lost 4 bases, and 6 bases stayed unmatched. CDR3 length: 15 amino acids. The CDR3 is CASSLVGQGTYGYTF. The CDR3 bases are TGTGCCAGCAGTTTGGTGGGACAGGGCACCTATGGCTACACCTTC.

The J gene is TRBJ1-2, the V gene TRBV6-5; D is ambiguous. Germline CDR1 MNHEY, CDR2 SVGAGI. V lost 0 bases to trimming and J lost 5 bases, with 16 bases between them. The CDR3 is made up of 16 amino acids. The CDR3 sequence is CASSYSSGRGPYGYTF. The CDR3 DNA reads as TGTGCCAGCAGTTACTCGTCCGGACGCGGGCCATATGGCTACACCTTC.

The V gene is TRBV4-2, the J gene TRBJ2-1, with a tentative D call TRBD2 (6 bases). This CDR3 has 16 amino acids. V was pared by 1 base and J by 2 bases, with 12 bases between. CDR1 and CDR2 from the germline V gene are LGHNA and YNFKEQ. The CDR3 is CASSQVSSGAYNEQFF. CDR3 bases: TGTGCCAGCAGCCAAGTAAGTAGCGGAGCCTACAATGAGCAGTTCTTC.

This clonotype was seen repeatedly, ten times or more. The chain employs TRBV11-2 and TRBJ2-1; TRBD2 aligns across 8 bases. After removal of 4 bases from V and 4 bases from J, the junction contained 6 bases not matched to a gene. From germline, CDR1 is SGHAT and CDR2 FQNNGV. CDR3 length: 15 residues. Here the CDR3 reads CASSSRLARYNEQFF. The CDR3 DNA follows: TGTGCCAGCAGCTCCCGACTAGCGCGGTACAATGAGCAGTTCTTC.

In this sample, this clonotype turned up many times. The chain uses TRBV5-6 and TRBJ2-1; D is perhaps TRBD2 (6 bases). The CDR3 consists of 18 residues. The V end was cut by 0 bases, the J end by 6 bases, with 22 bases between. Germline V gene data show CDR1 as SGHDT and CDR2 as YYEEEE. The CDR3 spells CASSLDRWGEVLSNEQFF. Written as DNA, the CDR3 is TGTGCCAGCAGCTTGGACCGGTGGGGGGAGGTCCTAAGCAATGAGCAGTTCTTC.

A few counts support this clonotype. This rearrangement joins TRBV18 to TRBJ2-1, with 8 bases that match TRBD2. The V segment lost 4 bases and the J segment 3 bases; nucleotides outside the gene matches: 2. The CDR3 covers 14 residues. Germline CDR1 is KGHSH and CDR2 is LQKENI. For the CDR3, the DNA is TGTGCCAGCTCACAACTAGCGGACTACAATGAGCAGTTCTTC. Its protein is CASSQLADYNEQFF.

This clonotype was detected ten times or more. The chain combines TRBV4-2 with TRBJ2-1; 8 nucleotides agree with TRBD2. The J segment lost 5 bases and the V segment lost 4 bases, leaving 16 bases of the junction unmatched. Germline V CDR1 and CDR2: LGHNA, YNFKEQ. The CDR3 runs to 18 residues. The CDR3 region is CASSPTPGLGSPNNEQFF. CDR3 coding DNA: TGTGCCAGCAGCCCTACCCCGGGACTAGGGAGCCCTAACAATGAGCAGTTCTTC.

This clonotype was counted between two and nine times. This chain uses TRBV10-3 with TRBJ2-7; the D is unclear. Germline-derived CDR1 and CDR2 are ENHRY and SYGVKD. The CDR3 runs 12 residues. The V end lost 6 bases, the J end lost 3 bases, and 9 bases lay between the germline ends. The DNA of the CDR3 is TGTGCCATCAGCCAGCGAAGCTACGAGCAGTACTTC. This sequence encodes CAISQRSYEQYF.

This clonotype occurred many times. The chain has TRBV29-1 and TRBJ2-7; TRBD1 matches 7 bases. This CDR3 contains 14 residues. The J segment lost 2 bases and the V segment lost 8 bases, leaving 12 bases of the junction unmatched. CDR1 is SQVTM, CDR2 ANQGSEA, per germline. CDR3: CSTGVGSGTYEQYF. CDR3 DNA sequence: TGCAGCACAGGGGTGGGTTCTGGCACCTACGAGCAGTACTTC.

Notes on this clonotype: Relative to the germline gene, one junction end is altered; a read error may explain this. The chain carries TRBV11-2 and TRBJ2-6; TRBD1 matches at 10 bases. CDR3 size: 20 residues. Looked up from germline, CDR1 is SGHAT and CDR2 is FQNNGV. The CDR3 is CTSSSRDRGLPSPGANVLTF. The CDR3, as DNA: TGTACCAGCAGCTCAAGGGACAGGGGTTTGCCCTCTCCTGGGGCCAACGTCCTGACTTTC.

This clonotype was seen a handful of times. This CDR3 reads CASGSLDQPQHF. The CDR3 DNA reads TGTGCCAGCGGGTCGTTGGATCAGCCCCAGCATTTT. The chain couples TRBV27 to TRBJ1-5; D is unclear. This CDR3 contains 12 residues. CDR1 and CDR2 from the germline V gene are MNHEY and SMNVEV (reference sequence). V lost 8 bases and J 5 bases, leaving 10 bases between the germline ends.

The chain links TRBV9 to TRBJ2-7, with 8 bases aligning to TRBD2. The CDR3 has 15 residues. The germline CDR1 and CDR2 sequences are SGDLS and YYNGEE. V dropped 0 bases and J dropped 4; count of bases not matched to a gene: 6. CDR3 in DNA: TGTGCCAGCAGCGTAGGTCCAGCGGGAGAATACGAGCAGTACTTC. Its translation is CASSVGPAGEYEQYF.

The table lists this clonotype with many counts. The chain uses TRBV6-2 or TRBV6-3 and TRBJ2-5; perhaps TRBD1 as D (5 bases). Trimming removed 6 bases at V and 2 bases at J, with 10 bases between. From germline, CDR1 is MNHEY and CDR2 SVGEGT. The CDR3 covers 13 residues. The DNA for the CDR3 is TGTGCCAGCAGGCGAACAGGTCAAGAGACCCAGTACTTC. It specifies CASRRTGQETQYF.

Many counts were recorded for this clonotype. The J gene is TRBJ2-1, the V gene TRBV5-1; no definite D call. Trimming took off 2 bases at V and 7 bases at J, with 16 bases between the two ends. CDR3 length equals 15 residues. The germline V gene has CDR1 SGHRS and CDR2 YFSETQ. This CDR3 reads CASSLQRSKSNEQFF. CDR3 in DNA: TGCGCCAGCAGCTTACAACGAAGTAAGTCAAATGAGCAGTTCTTC.

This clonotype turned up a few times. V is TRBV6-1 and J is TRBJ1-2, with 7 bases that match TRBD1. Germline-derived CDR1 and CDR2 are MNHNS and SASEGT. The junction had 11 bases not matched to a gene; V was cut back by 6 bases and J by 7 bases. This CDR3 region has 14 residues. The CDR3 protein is CASRRAGGVGGYTF. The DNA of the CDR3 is TGTGCCAGCAGGCGTGCAGGGGGTGTGGGTGGCTACACCTTC.

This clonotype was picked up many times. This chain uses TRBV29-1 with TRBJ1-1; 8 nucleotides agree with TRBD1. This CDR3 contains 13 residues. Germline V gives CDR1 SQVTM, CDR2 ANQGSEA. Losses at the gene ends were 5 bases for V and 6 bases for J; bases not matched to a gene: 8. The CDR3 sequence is CSVTGQAVPEAFF. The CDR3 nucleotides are TGCAGCGTTACGGGACAGGCAGTCCCTGAAGCTTTCTTT.

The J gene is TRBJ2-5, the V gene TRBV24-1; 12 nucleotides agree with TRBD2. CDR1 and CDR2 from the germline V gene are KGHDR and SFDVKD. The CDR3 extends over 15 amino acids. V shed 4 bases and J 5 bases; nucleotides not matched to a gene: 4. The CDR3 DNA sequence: TGTGCCACCAGTGAAAGGACTAGCGGGACGGAGACCCAGTACTTC. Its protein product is CATSERTSGTETQYF.

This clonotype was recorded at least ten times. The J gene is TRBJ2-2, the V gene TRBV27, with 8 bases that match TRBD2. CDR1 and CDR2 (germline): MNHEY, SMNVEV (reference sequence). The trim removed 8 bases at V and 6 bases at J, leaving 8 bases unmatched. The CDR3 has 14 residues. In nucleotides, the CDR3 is TGTGCCAGCCGGTTTGCGGGAGGCGCCGGGGAGCTGTTTTTT. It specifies CASRFAGGAGELFF.

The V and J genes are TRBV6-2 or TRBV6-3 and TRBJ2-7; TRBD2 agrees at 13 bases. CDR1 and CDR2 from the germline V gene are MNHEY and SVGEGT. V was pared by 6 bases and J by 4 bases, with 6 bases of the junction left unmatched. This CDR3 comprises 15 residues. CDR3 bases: TGTGCCAGCAGCAAACTAGCGGGAGGGCCTTACGAGCAGTACTTC. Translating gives CASSKLAGGPYEQYF.

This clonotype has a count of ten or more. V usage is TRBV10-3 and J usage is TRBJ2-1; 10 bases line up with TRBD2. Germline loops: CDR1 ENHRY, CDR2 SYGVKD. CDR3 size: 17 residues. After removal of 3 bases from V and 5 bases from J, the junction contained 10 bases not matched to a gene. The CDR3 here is CAISDSSSGSPHNEQFF. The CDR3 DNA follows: TGTGCCATCAGTGATTCGTCTAGCGGGAGTCCCCACAATGAGCAGTTCTTC.

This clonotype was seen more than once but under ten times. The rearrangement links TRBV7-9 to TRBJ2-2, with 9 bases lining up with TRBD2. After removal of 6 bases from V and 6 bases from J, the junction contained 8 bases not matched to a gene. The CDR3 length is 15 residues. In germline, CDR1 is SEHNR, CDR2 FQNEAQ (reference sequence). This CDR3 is CASRPSREGAGELFF. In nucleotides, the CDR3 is TGTGCCAGCAGGCCCTCGCGGGAGGGAGCCGGGGAGCTGTTTTTT. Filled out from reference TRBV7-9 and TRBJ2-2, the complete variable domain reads DTGVSQNPRHKITKRGQNVTFRCDPISEHNRLYWYRQTLGQGPEFLTYFQNEAQLEKSRLLSDRFSAERPKGSFSTLEIQRTEQGDSAMYLCASRPSREGAGELFFGEGSRLTVL.

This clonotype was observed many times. CDR3 coding DNA: TGCAGTGCTAGAGGACAGATTAACCCCTACGAGCAGTACTTC. Protein: CSARGQINPYEQYF. The chain combines TRBV20-1 with TRBJ2-7, with D possibly being TRBD1 (5 bases). CDR1 and CDR2 (germline): DFQATT, SNEGSKA (reference sequence). The CDR3 totals 14 residues. V lost 1 base and J 2 bases, leaving 12 bases between the germline ends.

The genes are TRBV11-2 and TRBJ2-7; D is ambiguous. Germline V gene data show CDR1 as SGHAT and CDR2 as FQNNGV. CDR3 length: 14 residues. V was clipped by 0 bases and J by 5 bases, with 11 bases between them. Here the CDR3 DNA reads TGTGCCAGCAGCTTAGATATGCCAGAGGACGAGCAGTACGTC. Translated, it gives CASSLDMPEDEQYV.